This TCR beta chain was sequenced during a study of tumor-infiltrating lymphocytes in primary liver carcinoma. Whole-study context: Surgical resection was used to treat these primary liver carcinoma patients. Study outcomes and limitations: Pairs of tumor regions overlapped more than tumor-adjacent and tumor-blood pairs did.

Note on this clonotype: The antigen remains unidentified. This may be a read error, as it is one base from a much larger clone.

There are 14 residues in the CDR3. Germline CDR1 and CDR2: PRHDT and FYEKMQ (reference sequence). V was trimmed by 4 bases and J by 4 bases, leaving 12 bases between them. Constant-region priming of around 500 ng total RNA yielded TCR beta cDNA. Slightly modified ARM-PCR served as the procedure for the TCR beta libraries. These libraries came from three rounds of nested multiplex PCR. Primers for the first two PCR rounds were TRBV1-TRBV30 forward primers and a C-beta reverse primer (approximately 10 cycles per round). TCRdb recomputed calls from the multiplex PCR reads with MiXCR, one row per CDR3 protein. The sample consists of 300,000 to 350,000 distinct CDR3 sequences, about 61% of them appearing once. Unsorted whole blood served as the source of blood RNA, and germline DNA was extracted as well.

This clonotype originated in a man aged 35 to 55 with primary liver carcinoma and hepatitis B virus infection. The sample taken for sequencing was peripheral blood. This rearrangement joins TRBV13 to TRBJ2-3; unclear D gene. The CDR3, as DNA: TGTGCCAGCAGCTCAATAACGGAGTCAGATACGCAGTATTTT. Translated, it gives CASSSITESDTQYF.